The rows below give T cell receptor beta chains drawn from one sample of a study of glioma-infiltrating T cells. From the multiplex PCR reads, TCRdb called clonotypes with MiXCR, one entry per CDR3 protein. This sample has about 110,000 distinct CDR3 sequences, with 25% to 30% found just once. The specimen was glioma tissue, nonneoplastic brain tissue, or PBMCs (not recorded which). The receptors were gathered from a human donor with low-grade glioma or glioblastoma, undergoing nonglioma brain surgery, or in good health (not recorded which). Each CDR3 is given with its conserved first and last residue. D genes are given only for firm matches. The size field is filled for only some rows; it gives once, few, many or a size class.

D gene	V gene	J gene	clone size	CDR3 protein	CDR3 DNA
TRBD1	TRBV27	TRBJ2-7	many	CASSLGQGAYEQYF	TGTGCCAGCAGCTTGGGACAGGGGGCCTACGAGCAGTACTTC
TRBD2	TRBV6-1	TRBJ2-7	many	CASIRAGGPRDEQYF	TGTGCCAGCATAAGAGCGGGAGGGCCCAGGGACGAGCAGTACTTC
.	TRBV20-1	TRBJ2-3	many	CSARDFRGTHTTDTQYF	TGCAGTGCTAGAGATTTTCGGGGAACGCACACCACAGATACGCAGTATTTT
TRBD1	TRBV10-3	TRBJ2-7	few	CAISESTGGEEQYF	TGTGCCATCAGTGAGTCGACAGGGGGAGAGGAGCAGTACTTC
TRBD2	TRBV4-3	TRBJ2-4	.	CASSQTTLRGLAAHIAKNIQYF	TGCGCCAGCAGCCAGACGACTTTAAGGGGACTAGCGGCTCATATAGCCAAAAACATTCAGTACTTC
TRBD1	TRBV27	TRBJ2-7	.	CVSSSRDRVYEQYF	TGTGTTAGCAGTTCGCGGGACAGGGTCTACGAGCAGTACTTC
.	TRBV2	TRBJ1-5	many	CASSLVQSNQPQHF	TGTGCCAGCAGTCTGGTACAGAGCAATCAGCCCCAGCATTTT
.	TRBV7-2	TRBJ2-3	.	CANSLVEAGTPDTQYF	TGTGCCAACAGCTTAGTTGAGGCAGGGACCCCAGATACGCAGTATTTT
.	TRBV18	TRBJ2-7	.	CASSSSGEYEQYF	TGTGCCAGCTCCTCCTCGGGAGAGTACGAGCAGTACTTC
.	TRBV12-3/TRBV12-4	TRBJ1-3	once	CASSMSISGNTIYF	TGTGCCAGCAGTATGAGTATCTCTGGAAACACCATATATTTT
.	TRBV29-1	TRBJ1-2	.	CSVVRQDYGYTF	TGCAGCGTTGTAAGACAGGACTATGGCTACACCTTC
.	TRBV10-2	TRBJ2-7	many	CASASSYEQYF	TGCGCCAGCGCTTCCTCCTACGAGCAGTACTTC
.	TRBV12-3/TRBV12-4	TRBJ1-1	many	CASRIGALNTEAFF	TGTGCCAGTCGAATCGGGGCTTTGAACACTGAAGCTTTCTTT
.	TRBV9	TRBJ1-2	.	CASSVDQGYGYTF	TGTGCCAGCAGCGTAGATCAGGGATATGGCTACACCTTC
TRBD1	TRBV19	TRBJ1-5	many	CASSTYATGSNQPQHF	TGTGCCAGTAGTACGTATGCGACAGGGAGCAATCAGCCCCAGCATTTT
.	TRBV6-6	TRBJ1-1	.	CVSSYSKSGTNTEAFF	TGTGTTAGCAGTTACTCGAAGTCCGGGACGAACACTGAAGCTTTCTTT
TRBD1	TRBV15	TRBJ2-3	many	CATSRPGQGPDTQYF	TGTGCCACCAGCAGGCCGGGACAGGGCCCAGATACGCAGTATTTT
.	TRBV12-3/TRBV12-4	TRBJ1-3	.	CASSQDGVRDAIYF	TGTGCCAGCAGTCAGGACGGGGTTCGGGACGCCATATATTTT
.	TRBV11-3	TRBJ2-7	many	CASSSPRDRPSEQYF	TGTGCCAGCAGCTCCCCCCGGGACCGACCCTCCGAGCAGTACTTC
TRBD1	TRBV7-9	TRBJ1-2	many	CASSLEDRGYTF	TGTGCCAGCAGCTTAGAGGACAGGGGCTACACCTTC
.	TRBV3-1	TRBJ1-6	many	CASSQEFRNSPLHF	TGTGCCAGCAGCCAAGAGTTCAGGAATTCACCCCTCCACTTT
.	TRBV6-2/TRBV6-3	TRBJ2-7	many	CASSYATRMLPGEQYF	TGTGCCAGCAGTTACGCAACTAGAATGTTACCGGGTGAGCAGTACTTC
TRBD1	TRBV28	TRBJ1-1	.	CASSLTGYITEAFF	TGTGCCAGCAGTTTGACAGGGTATATCACTGAAGCTTTCTTT
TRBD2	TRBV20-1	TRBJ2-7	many	CSAASGSLNEQYF	TGCAGTGCTGCTAGCGGGAGTTTAAACGAGCAGTACTTC
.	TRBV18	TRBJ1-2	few	CASSPTPGQKLAPYGYTF	TGTGCCAGCTCACCAACACCCGGACAGAAGTTGGCCCCCTATGGCTACACCTTC
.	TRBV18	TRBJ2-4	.	CASSPLPGHYENIQYF	TGTGCCAGCTCACCACTTCCGGGACACTACGAAAACATTCAGTACTTC
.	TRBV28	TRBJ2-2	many	CATTGLAGELFF	TGTGCCACAACAGGGCTCGCCGGGGAGCTGTTTTTT
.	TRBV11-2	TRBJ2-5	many	CASSSLTGRETQYF	TGTGCCAGCAGCAGCCTTACAGGGAGGGAGACCCAGTACTTC
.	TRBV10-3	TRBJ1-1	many	CAISDPTAGESEAFF	TGTGCCATCAGTGACCCGACGGCGGGCGAATCTGAAGCTTTCTTT
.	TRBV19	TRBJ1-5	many	CATKPPGTPNQPQHF	TGTGCCACCAAACCCCCCGGGACACCTAATCAGCCCCAGCATTTT
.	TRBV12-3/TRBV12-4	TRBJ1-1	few	CASSADALGAGAEDTEAFF	TGTGCCAGCAGTGCCGACGCCCTCGGGGCAGGCGCGGAGGACACTGAAGCTTTCTTT
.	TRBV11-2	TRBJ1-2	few	CASGLGGRDGYTF	TGTGCCAGCGGGCTTGGGGGACGGGATGGCTACACCTTC
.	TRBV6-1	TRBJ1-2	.	CASSERGYNYTF	TGTGCCAGCAGTGAGCGGGGCTATAACTACACCTTC
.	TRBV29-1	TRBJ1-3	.	CSVVESIGNTIYF	TGCAGCGTTGTGGAATCTATTGGAAACACCATATATTTT
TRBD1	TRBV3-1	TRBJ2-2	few	CASSRIKGQGDTGELFF	TGTGCCAGCAGCCGTATCAAGGGACAGGGGGACACCGGGGAGCTGTTTTTT
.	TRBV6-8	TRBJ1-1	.	CASRTRQNEALF	TGTGCCAGCAGAACTCGACAGAACGAAGCTCTCTTC
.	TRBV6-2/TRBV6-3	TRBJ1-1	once	CSTTRTANAEAFF	TGTTCCACCACAAGGACAGCGAACGCTGAAGCTTTCTTT
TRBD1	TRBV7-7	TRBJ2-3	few	CASSLGEGTGADTQYF	TGTGCCAGCAGCTTAGGGGAGGGGACAGGGGCAGATACGCAGTATTTT
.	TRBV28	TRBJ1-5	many	CASSKPPQAGNQPQHF	TGTGCCAGCAGCAAGCCCCCGCAGGCGGGCAATCAGCCCCAGCATTTT
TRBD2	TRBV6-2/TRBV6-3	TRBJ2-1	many	CASSIAGGPNEQFF	TGTGCCAGCAGTATAGCGGGGGGGCCAAATGAGCAGTTCTTC
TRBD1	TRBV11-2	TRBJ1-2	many	CASSLGRGDYGYTF	TGTGCCAGCAGCTTGGGCAGGGGGGACTATGGCTACACCTTC
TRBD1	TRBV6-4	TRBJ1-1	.	CASRSWTGITEAFF	TGTGCCAGTCGAAGCTGGACAGGGATCACTGAAGCTTTCTTT
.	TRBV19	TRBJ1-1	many	CASQTRNTEAFF	TGTGCCAGTCAAACGCGGAACACTGAAGCTTTCTTT
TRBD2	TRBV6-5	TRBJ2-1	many	CASSYSASGGAWNEQFF	TGTGCCAGCAGTTACTCCGCTAGCGGGGGGGCCTGGAATGAGCAGTTCTTC
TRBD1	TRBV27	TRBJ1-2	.	CASSLYAGGYGYAF	TGTGCCAGCAGTTTATACGCAGGGGGCTATGGCTACGCCTTC
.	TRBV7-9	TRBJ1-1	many	CASSLTGTNTEAFF	TGTGCCAGCAGCCTTACAGGGACGAACACTGAAGCTTTCTTT
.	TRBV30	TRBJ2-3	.	CAWSPNYRADTQYF	TGTGCCTGGAGTCCCAATTACAGGGCAGATACGCAGTATTTT
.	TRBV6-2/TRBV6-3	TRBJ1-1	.	CASTYGGSAEAFF	TGTGCCAGCACCTACGGGGGGAGCGCTGAAGCTTTCTTT
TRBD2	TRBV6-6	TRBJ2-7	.	CASRPGTRLYEQYF	TGTGCCAGCCGTCCCGGGACTAGACTCTACGAGCAGTACTTC
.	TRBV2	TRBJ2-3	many	CASSAPGPLVDTQYF	TGTGCCAGCAGTGCCCCGGGACCATTAGTGGATACGCAGTATTTT
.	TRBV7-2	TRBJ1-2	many	CASSQLGQDNYGYTF	TGTGCCAGCAGCCAACTCGGGCAGGACAACTATGGCTACACCTTC
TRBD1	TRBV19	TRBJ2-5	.	CASSIPGQWAETQYF	TGTGCCAGTAGTATACCGGGACAGTGGGCAGAGACCCAGTACTTC
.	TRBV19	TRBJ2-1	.	CASSIDKDLNEQFF	TGTGCCAGTAGTATAGATAAGGACCTCAATGAGCAGTTCTTC
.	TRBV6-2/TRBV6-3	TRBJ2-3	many	CASAGRTSTDTQYF	TGTGCCAGCGCGGGACGAACAAGCACAGATACGCAGTATTTT